Following are 30 T cell receptor beta chains from one sample sequenced in a study of cytomegalovirus exposure and HLA in healthy donors (dated by TCRdb to between 2016 and 2019). The library was obtained by the immunoSEQ multiplex PCR assay. For the multiplex PCR, a mixture combining 60 forward primers for TCR Vbeta segments and 13 reverse primers for TCR Jbeta segments was used. Here the immuneACCESS table is served through TCRdb, limited to in-frame sequences with V and J called. Missing clones are a known gap in these copies; in checked studies unresolved V genes cover under half, and the rest lacks a known reason. Counted in this sample were 150,000 to 200,000 clones; about 80% of them appeared once. The ten largest clones take up approximately 2.2% of the sample. Sequencing input: PBMCs. These receptors came from a woman between 50 and 59 years old in good health and CMV-seronegative.

The chain couples TRBV2 to TRBJ2-3; 9 bases line up with TRBD1. V shed 7 bases, J shed 4 bases, and the junction held 18 bases outside the gene matches. The length of the CDR3 is 18 residues. Germline-derived CDR1 and CDR2 are SNHLY and FYNNEI. The CDR3 bases are TGTGCCAGCACCCTACGGGGGACAGGGAGTTTGTATCCAGATACGCAGTATTTT. This codes for CASTLRGTGSLYPDTQYF. Full variable domain (remainder filled in from reference TRBV2 and TRBJ2-3): EPEVTQTPSHQVTQMGQEVILRCVPISNHLYFYWYRQILGQKVEFLVSFYNNEISEKSEIFDDQFSVERPDGSNFTLKIRSTKLEDSAMYFCASTLRGTGSLYPDTQYFGPGTRLTVL.

This clone has a single count. This chain joins TRBV4-2 and TRBJ2-7, with D possibly TRBD1 on 7 matching bases. V was trimmed by 0 bases and J by 4 bases, leaving 16 bases between them. The CDR3 covers 16 residues. Germline V gene data show CDR1 as LGHNA and CDR2 as YNFKEQ. CDR3 protein: CASSQDLARGDYEQYF. DNA of the CDR3: TGTGCCAGCAGCCAAGATCTGGCCAGGGGGGATTACGAGCAGTACTTC.

This clone appeared a single time. The J gene is TRBJ2-1, the V gene TRBV19, with 10 bases fitting TRBD1. The CDR3 has 14 residues. Looked up from germline, CDR1 is LNHDA and CDR2 is SQIVND (reference sequence). V lost 7 bases to trimming and J lost 4 bases; unmatched junction nucleotides: 4. CDR3 in amino acids: CASNPGQGYNEQFF. In nucleotides, the CDR3 is TGTGCCAGTAACCCGGGACAGGGGTACAATGAGCAGTTCTTC.

The chain has TRBV6-5 and TRBJ1-2, with 7 bases aligning to TRBD1. The V segment lost 11 bases and the J segment 5 bases; nucleotides outside the gene matches: 11. The CDR3 runs to 13 residues. The germline CDR1 and CDR2 sequences are MNHEY and SVGAGI. The CDR3 DNA follows: TGTGCCGTAAGGGGGACAGTTGAGTATGGCTACACCTTC. This translates into CAVRGTVEYGYTF.

The chain has TRBV5-1 and TRBJ2-1; 8 nucleotides line up with TRBD2. The CDR3 sequence is 15 residues long. Germline CDR1 is SGHRS and CDR2 is YFSETQ. The V and J ends lost 3 bases and 3 bases, in that order; junction bases with no gene match: 5. CDR3 DNA sequence: TGCGCCAGCAGCTCGGGGGGGACTGGCTACAATGAGCAGTTCTTC. Translating gives CASSSGGTGYNEQFF.

This clone showed up just once. The CDR3 nucleotides are TGTGCCAGCAGCTTTGGACAGCGGGGGGTGAACACTGAAGCTTTCTTT. It specifies CASSFGQRGVNTEAFF. The chain has TRBV5-4 and TRBJ1-1; D may be TRBD1 (6 bases). CDR3 size: 16 residues. Trimming pared 2 bases from V and 0 bases from J, leaving 14 bases between. Germline V gives CDR1 SGHNT, CDR2 YYREEE (reference sequence).

The chain is built from TRBV29-1 and TRBJ2-1, with 11 positions matching TRBD2. V shed 8 bases and J 9 bases; nucleotides not matched to a gene: 12. From germline, CDR1 is SQVTM and CDR2 ANQGSEA. The CDR3 totals 14 residues. In nucleotides, the CDR3 is TGCAGCTTCCGCCTGACTAGCGGGGCGGGTGAGCAGTTCTTC. Amino acids: CSFRLTSGAGEQFF.

V usage is TRBV5-6 and J usage is TRBJ1-1; no reliable D call. The V gene's germline CDR1 is SGHDT and CDR2 YYEEEE. The V end was cut by 3 bases, the J end by 3 bases, with 18 bases between. The CDR3 is made up of 16 amino acids. CDR3 protein: CASSWLVRGTDTEAFF. For the CDR3, the DNA is TGTGCCAGCAGCTGGTTGGTAAGAGGCACCGACACTGAAGCTTTCTTT.

The chain has TRBV28 and TRBJ1-2; TRBD1 agrees at 9 bases. Trimming cost V 6 bases and J 0 bases; bases outside gene matches: 11. Germline V gives CDR1 MDHEN, CDR2 SYDVKM. The CDR3 contains 17 residues. CDR3 nucleotides: TGTGCCAGCAGGGAACAGGGGGCGCTAAGGTCTAACTATGGCTACACCTTC. The encoded protein is CASREQGALRSNYGYTF.

This rearrangement joins TRBV27 to TRBJ2-7; TRBD2 aligns across 9 bases. V lost 2 bases to trimming and J lost 3 bases; unmatched junction nucleotides: 5. The length of the CDR3 is 15 residues. Per the germline V gene, CDR1 is MNHEY and CDR2 is SMNVEV (reference sequence). The CDR3 region has the DNA TGTGCCAGCAGTTTAGGAGTAGCGGGAGTCTACGAGCAGTACTTC. It translates to CASSLGVAGVYEQYF.

The chain joins TRBV4-1 to TRBJ1-1; weak D call: TRBD1 (6 bases). Trimming removed 4 bases at V and 4 bases at J, with 16 bases between. Germline CDR1 reads MGHRA; CDR2 reads YSYEKL. The CDR3 contains 15 residues. CDR3: CASSPGEGGGTEAFF. In nucleotides, the CDR3 is TGCGCCAGCAGCCCGGGCGAAGGGGGTGGCACTGAAGCTTTCTTT.

The chain recombines TRBV14 with TRBJ1-4; unclear D gene. The CDR3 length is 15 residues. Germline V lookup: CDR1 SGHDN, CDR2 FVKESK. Trimming shortened V by 4 bases and J by 0 bases, and 9 bases separated the two germline ends. The CDR3 loop is CASSRNSATNEKLFF. DNA for the CDR3: TGTGCCAGCAGCCGAAACTCTGCAACTAATGAAAAACTGTTTTTT.

The J gene is TRBJ1-2, the V gene TRBV28; 9 positions agree with TRBD1. Germline CDR1 MDHEN, CDR2 SYDVKM. With 6 bases clipped from V and 5 bases from J, the junction kept 4 bases outside the gene matches. The CDR3 contains 13 residues. The CDR3 nucleotides are TGTGCCAGCAGATCCGGGACAGGGTATGGCTACACCTTC. Amino acids: CASRSGTGYGYTF.

The chain is built from TRBV29-1 and TRBJ2-3, with TRBD1 matching 7 bases. Germline V gene sequence: CDR1 SQVTM, CDR2 ANQGSEA. This CDR3 comprises 15 residues. The J segment lost 3 bases and the V segment lost 1 base, leaving 7 bases of the junction unmatched. In nucleotides, the CDR3 is TGCAGCGTTGAAGGGGTAGGGGGCGGGACAGATACGCAGTATTTT. Translating gives CSVEGVGGGTDTQYF.

This chain connects TRBV11-2 to TRBJ1-5; 7 bases fit TRBD1. The CDR3 is 13 amino acids. Germline V gene lookup returns CDR1 SGHAT and CDR2 FQNNGV. With 5 bases clipped from V and 4 bases from J, the junction kept 2 bases outside the gene matches. The CDR3 here is CASSLQGNQPQHF. CDR3 DNA: TGTGCCAGCAGCCTACAGGGGAATCAGCCCCAGCATTTT.

This clone has a handful of counts. The germline gene is not matched at one end of the junction; a read error may be the cause. This chain uses TRBV5-5 with TRBJ2-1; 8 bases match TRBD1. Germline loops: CDR1 SGHKS, CDR2 YYEKEE (reference sequence). The CDR3 is 15 residues long. CDR3 DNA sequence: TGTGCCAGCAGCTTTCGACAGGGGAGTTACATTGAGCAGTTCTTC. This codes for CASSFRQGSYIEQFF. The full variable domain, rest sourced from reference TRBV5-5 and TRBJ2-1, is DAGVTQSPTHLIKTRGQQVTLRCSPISGHKSVSWYQQVLGQGPQFIFQYYEKEERGRGNFPDRFSARQFPNYSSELNVNALLLGDSALYLCASSFRQGSYIEQFFGPGTRLTVL.

The V and J genes are TRBV5-4 and TRBJ1-2; TRBD1 might be the D (6 bases). Trimming pared 3 bases from V and 4 bases from J, leaving 10 bases between. This CDR3 has 13 residues. The germline gives CDR1 SGHNT, CDR2 YYREEE (reference sequence). CDR3 in DNA: TGTGCCAGCAGCTCCGACAGGAGCTATGGCTACACCTTC. It codes for CASSSDRSYGYTF.

This chain connects TRBV7-2 to TRBJ1-5, with 12 bases matching TRBD1. This CDR3 contains 16 residues. Germline V gene lookup returns CDR1 SGHTA and CDR2 FQGNSA. The trim removed 1 base at V and 7 bases at J, leaving 5 bases unmatched. CDR3 in amino acids: CASSLVGTGGGQPQHF. Written as DNA, the CDR3 is TGTGCCAGCAGCTTAGTCGGGACAGGGGGCGGGCAGCCCCAGCATTTT.

This clone has only one observation. The chain uses TRBV19 and TRBJ2-1; maybe TRBD2 (5 bases). The CDR3 covers 12 residues. Germline CDR1 and CDR2: LNHDA and SQIVND (reference sequence). V shed 4 bases and J shed 5 bases, with 6 bases lying between them. Written as DNA, the CDR3 is TGTGCCAGTAGTAGCGGGCACAATGAGCAGTTCTTC. This gives the protein CASSSGHNEQFF.

In this sample, this clone turned up a few times. The rearrangement uses TRBV6-5 and TRBJ1-1; D unclear. Trimming cost V 0 bases and J 1 base, with 12 bases left between them. Germline CDR1 is MNHEY and CDR2 is SVGAGI. CDR3 length: 16 amino acids. The CDR3 sequence: CASSYSGPIPNTEAFF. CDR3 nucleotides: TGTGCCAGCAGTTACTCTGGCCCGATCCCGAACACTGAAGCTTTCTTT.

This chain joins TRBV18 and TRBJ1-2, with D perhaps TRBD1 (6 bases). Germline V gene data show CDR1 as KGHSH and CDR2 as LQKENI. The germline V and J ends were trimmed by 3 bases and 1 base, with 12 bases remaining between them. There are 15 residues in the CDR3. The CDR3 loop reads CASSPGQAINYGYTF. In DNA form, the CDR3 reads TGTGCCAGCTCACCGGGACAAGCGATTAACTATGGCTACACCTTC.

The CDR3 DNA is TGTGCCAGCAGCGCCAACCCCTGGACTAGCGGGATCAATGAGCAGTTCTTC. This codes for CASSANPWTSGINEQFF. The chain recombines TRBV9 with TRBJ2-1; TRBD2 aligns across 12 bases. The germline gives CDR1 SGDLS, CDR2 YYNGEE. CDR3 length equals 17 residues. The trim removed 3 bases at V and 6 bases at J, leaving 10 bases unmatched.

The table lists this clone with a few counts. This rearrangement joins TRBV6-6 to TRBJ1-5; 7 bases are a match to TRBD1. The CDR3 runs 15 residues. CDR1 and CDR2 (germline): MNHNY, SVGAGI (reference sequence). V gave up 6 bases and J gave up 3 bases; unmatched junction bases: 8. The DNA for the CDR3 is TGTGCCAGCAGCTACGGCGGGACAGTCAATCAGCCCCAGCATTTT. Protein: CASSYGGTVNQPQHF.

The chain recombines TRBV2 with TRBJ2-4, with TRBD2 matching over 11 bases. The CDR3 runs to 19 residues. The ends lost 7 bases at V and 0 bases at J; junction bases unmatched: 14. Germline V gene data show CDR1 as SNHLY and CDR2 as FYNNEI. The CDR3 nucleotides read TGTGCCAGCACGGAATTAGGTAGCGGGGGGGTTGTAGCCAAAAACATTCAGTACTTC. This translates into CASTELGSGGVVAKNIQYF.

This clone was found once. The chain joins TRBV5-1 to TRBJ2-1; 13 bases are a match to TRBD2. The ends lost 4 bases at V and 6 bases at J; junction bases unmatched: 4. CDR3 length equals 15 residues. CDR1 is SGHRS and CDR2 is YFSETQ in the germline V gene. CDR3 nucleotide sequence: TGCGCCAGCAGCCAGGGACTAGCGGGGCGCAATGAGCAGTTCTTC. Translated, it gives CASSQGLAGRNEQFF.

J is TRBJ1-1 and V is TRBV18, with a weak D call TRBD1 (6 bases). V shed 5 bases and J shed 7 bases, with 14 bases lying between them. Germline CDR1 is KGHSH and CDR2 is LQKENI. This CDR3 contains 13 residues. CDR3 sequence reads: CASSTKGGNEAFF. CDR3 nucleotides: TGTGCCAGCTCAACCAAGGGGGGGAATGAAGCTTTCTTT.

As regards this clone: Other DNA sequences in this specimen translate into the identical CDR3. The chain recombines TRBV30 with TRBJ1-5, with no clear D. Deletions cut 4 bases from V and 1 base from J, with 8 bases between. There are 13 residues in the CDR3. The germline CDR1 and CDR2 sequences are GTSNPN and SVGIG (reference sequence). The CDR3 region is CAWTGGSNQPQHF. CDR3 sequence (DNA): TGTGCCTGGACGGGAGGGAGCAATCAGCCCCAGCATTTT.

The V and J genes are TRBV30 and TRBJ1-5, with 7 bases aligning to TRBD1. Germline trimming cut 1 base from V and 4 bases from J; bases unmatched to any gene: 7. The CDR3 contains 15 residues. From germline, CDR1 is GTSNPN and CDR2 SVGIG (reference sequence). The CDR3 bases are TGTGCCTGGAGTGCTTGGACAGGTGGGAATCAGCCCCAGCATTTT. Amino acid sequence: CAWSAWTGGNQPQHF. Complete variable domain (other parts from reference TRBV30 and TRBJ1-5): SQTIHQWPATLVQPVGSPLSLECTVEGTSNPNLYWYRQAAGRGLQLLFYSVGIGQISSEVPQNLSASRPQDRQFILSSKKLLLSDSGFYLCAWSAWTGGNQPQHFGDGTRLSIL.

The J gene is TRBJ1-1, the V gene TRBV19, with 9 bases identical to TRBD1. The CDR3 contains 13 residues. The germline CDR1 and CDR2 sequences are LNHDA and SQIVND (reference sequence). After removal of 6 bases from V and 3 bases from J, the junction contained 2 bases not matched to a gene. CDR3 in amino acids: CASSGTGYTEAFF. In nucleotides, the CDR3 is TGTGCCAGTAGCGGGACAGGGTACACTGAAGCTTTCTTT.

This clone has only a few counts. The V gene is TRBV6-6, the J gene TRBJ1-2, with D perhaps TRBD1 (6 bases). CDR3 length: 15 amino acids. Germline-derived CDR1 and CDR2 are MNHNY and SVGAGI (reference sequence). Deletions cut 4 bases from V and 1 base from J, with 13 bases between. CDR3 loop: CASSSGTTINYGYTF. CDR3 nucleotide sequence: TGTGCCAGCAGTTCCGGGACAACTATTAACTATGGCTACACCTTC.